This T cell receptor (beta chain) was observed in a study of T cell clones after liver transplantation. In the study overall: Samples came from ITN030ST, which attempted immunosuppression withdrawal within 2 years of liver transplantation. TCRbeta sequencing after a pre-transplant mixed lymphocyte reaction identified graft-donor-reactive clones, later tracked in post-transplant blood. Findings and caveats of the study: Compared with third party-reactive sequences, donor-reactive ones declined more, independent of withdrawal success.

Sorting of unstimulated PBMCs yielded separate CD3+CD4+ and CD3+CD8+ fractions. Notes on this clone: Its cognate antigen is unknown.

Measured with immunoSEQ multiplex PCR; TCRdb has only the in-frame clones, and not every one. Among under 150,000 clones listed, 75% to 95% were seen once. CDR1 is SGHDT and CDR2 is YYEEEE in the germline V gene. This CDR3 comprises 17 residues. With 0 bases removed from V and 0 bases from J, the gap between germline ends came to 13 bases. Sequenced material: CD4+ T cells from blood, taken 12 months after liver transplant. The receptor was isolated from a human patient who received a liver transplant. Some T cells may have originated in the graft donor. The V and J genes are TRBV5-6 and TRBJ2-1; D gene uncertain. As DNA, the CDR3 is TGTGCCAGCAGCTTGGTCGGTGTCTCCAGCTCCTACAATGAGCAGTTCTTC. Its protein product is CASSLVGVSSSYNEQFF.